This T cell receptor beta chain was sequenced in a study of CD8 T cells in ankylosing spondylitis (dated by TCRdb to about 2017). Some background on the complete study: To find TCR variants linked to disease, the study profiled T cell receptor beta repertoires in ankylosing spondylitis patients and healthy donors. In total, the full study cohort was made up of 100 to 140 healthy donors and 25 ankylosing spondylitis patients. Peripheral blood was sampled, and synovial fluid was additionally collected from ankylosing spondylitis patients.

In the case of this clonotype: There is no known antigen for this receptor. Qualities for individual bases were not recorded, and no much larger clone is one base off.

Paper-wide results and their limitations: The disease-linked clones had a CD8+ phenotype and were found at relatively low frequencies in peripheral blood. According to the report, matched synovial fluid samples from ankylosing spondylitis patients were significantly enriched for the disease-linked clones. Some motif variants had previously been reported in the synovial fluid and blood of reactive arthritis patients, which suggests shared mechanisms of disease initiation. Blood from ankylosing spondylitis patients appeared to be characterized by a TCR beta motif made up of several highly homologous amino acid variants.

The germline V end is reduced by 2 bases and the J end by 6 bases; junction bases left unmatched: 8. Inclusive of the bounding cysteine and phenylalanine, the CDR3 is 16 residues long. Only the CDR3 DNA stays, 48 bases, in frame from base 1. The germline V gene gives CDR1 as MNHEY and CDR2 as SVGEGT. Sequencing relied on an Illumina HiSeq 2500. Quantitative 5'-RACE with molecular barcodes was used to prepare TCR beta libraries. In the source study's methods: Disease-linked TCR variants were identified with a new computational method built on a probabilistic model of VDJ rearrangement. In-frame beta chains were kept once TCRdb had trimmed the public reads at Q25 with fastp and called clones with MiXCR. Rows are unified per CDR3 protein, each entry keeping the most common DNA and genes. These V and J calls are TCRdb output, not the study's own analysis. Present in this sample are 150,000 to 200,000 distinct CDR3 sequences, 11% of which were seen just once. Clones ranked in the top ten supply 25% to 30% of the sample.

The rearranged chain carries TRBV6-2 or TRBV6-3 and TRBJ2-2, and 8 junctional nucleotides match TRBD2. The receptor was isolated from a male donor with ankylosing spondylitis or in good health (not recorded which). Sequencing was performed on blood, either unsorted or a sorted T cell fraction (not recorded which). The CDR3 sequence is CASSYGTRENAGELFF. The bases read TGTGCCAGCAGTTACGGGACTAGAGAGAATGCCGGGGAGCTGTTTTTT.